The next 7 T cell receptor beta chains were all read from a single sample in a study of shared clonotypes between healthy human individuals. TCRdb keeps only in-frame clones here, not all; method: immunoSEQ multiplex PCR. Found here are 2 million to 2.5 million clones, approximately 94% of them singletons; the top ten hold roughly 0.13%. Sample: naive CD4+ T cells sorted from blood. The subset is: CD45RA+ positively selected. The receptor source for this set is a man aged 18 to 29 in good health.

The V gene is TRBV2, the J gene TRBJ2-5; 7 bases match TRBD1. The CDR3 extends over 12 amino acids. Germline-derived CDR1 and CDR2 are SNHLY and FYNNEI. V trimming: 7 bases; J trimming: 4 bases; junction bases outside the gene matches: 3. The DNA for the CDR3 is TGTGCCAGCACAAACAGGGGAGAGACCCAGTACTTC. As protein: CASTNRGETQYF.

On this clone itself: Within the sample, other DNA sequences also encode this same CDR3. The chain employs TRBV30 and TRBJ2-3; D not certain. Germline V CDR1 and CDR2: GTSNPN, SVGIG (reference sequence). Trimming took off 5 bases at V and 3 bases at J, with 6 bases between the two ends. CDR3 size: 11 residues. Written as DNA, the CDR3 is TGTGCCTGGGACCGGACAGATACGCAGTATTTT. Translating gives CAWDRTDTQYF. Based on the CDR3 plus reference TRBV30 and TRBJ2-3, the full variable domain is SQTIHQWPATLVQPVGSPLSLECTVEGTSNPNLYWYRQAAGRGLQLLFYSVGIGQISSEVPQNLSASRPQDRQFILSSKKLLLSDSGFYLCAWDRTDTQYFGPGTRLTVL.

The chain carries TRBV9 and TRBJ2-1; the match to TRBD2 covers 9 bases. The V and J ends lost 4 bases and 7 bases, in that order; junction bases with no gene match: 9. Per germline, CDR1 SGDLS and CDR2 YYNGEE. The CDR3 runs to 15 residues. This CDR3 reads CASSRAGGPGNEQFF. DNA of the CDR3: TGTGCCAGCAGCCGGGCGGGAGGGCCGGGAAATGAGCAGTTCTTC.

A remark on this clone: Distinct nucleotide sequences in the sample also encode this CDR3. This chain joins TRBV5-1 and TRBJ2-1; 9 bases match TRBD1. CDR1 is SGHRS and CDR2 is YFSETQ in the germline V gene. The CDR3 sequence is 15 residues long. J gave up 1 base and V 4 bases, and 3 bases lay outside the gene matches. The chain's CDR3 is CASSPGQGSYNEQFF. CDR3 DNA sequence: TGCGCCAGCAGCCCGGGACAGGGTTCCTACAATGAGCAGTTCTTC.

The V and J genes are TRBV29-1 and TRBJ1-2; D is perhaps TRBD1 (5 bases). The V end lost 6 bases, the J end lost 1 base, and 6 bases lay between the germline ends. The CDR3 runs 11 residues. Germline values: CDR1 SQVTM, CDR2 ANQGSEA. CDR3 nucleotides: TGCAGCGTGGACAATAACTATGGCTACACCTTC. It is translated as CSVDNNYGYTF.

The rearrangement uses TRBV6-5 and TRBJ1-4, with D tentatively TRBD1 (6 bases). The CDR3 spans 14 residues. Deletions cut 6 bases from V and 4 bases from J, with 12 bases between. CDR1 is MNHEY, CDR2 SVGAGI, per germline. The CDR3 DNA reads as TGTGCCAGCAGGCGGGACACCATTAATGAAAAACTGTTTTTT. Translated: CASRRDTINEKLFF.

The chain recombines TRBV7-9 with TRBJ1-2, with TRBD1 as a possible D gene (5 bases). This CDR3 is 15 amino acids long. V was shortened by 2 bases and J by 4 bases, with 14 bases between the two germline ends. Germline lookup yields CDR1 SEHNR and CDR2 FQNEAQ (reference sequence). CDR3 region: CASSLSGGVAYGYTF. DNA of the CDR3: TGTGCCAGCAGCTTATCGGGAGGGGTCGCCTATGGCTACACCTTC.